Included here is one T cell receptor (beta chain) sequence, with context. What it binds is not known. The sample is drawn from a study of neurological immune-mediated disorders. General study results and limits: Private repertoires in all groups were suggested, as expanded clones shared no CDR3 amino acid sequences across subjects. The greatest TCR clonal expansion appeared in HTLV-1-associated myelopathy and the smallest, falling below healthy controls, in multiple sclerosis.

This CDR3 is 11 amino acids long. Germline-derived CDR1 and CDR2 are LGHDT and YNNKEL (reference sequence). The cells used in sorted libraries, CD4+ or CD8+ T cells, numbered more than 850,000. By 5'RACE with 10-nucleotide random UMIs, the cDNA was made. A single record per CDR3 protein comes from TCRdb applying MiXCR to the 5' RACE reads. The sample contains 39,000 or so distinct CDR3 sequences, 4.8% of which appear only once. Sequenced sample: CD4+ T cells from blood. This chain links TRBV3-1 with TRBJ1-2; TRBD1 might be the D (5 bases). The origin of this receptor is a man aged 18 to 30 in good health. CDR3 region: CRGWVFIGYTF. The CDR3, as DNA: TGTCGGGGCTGGGTTTTTATCGGCTACACCTTC.